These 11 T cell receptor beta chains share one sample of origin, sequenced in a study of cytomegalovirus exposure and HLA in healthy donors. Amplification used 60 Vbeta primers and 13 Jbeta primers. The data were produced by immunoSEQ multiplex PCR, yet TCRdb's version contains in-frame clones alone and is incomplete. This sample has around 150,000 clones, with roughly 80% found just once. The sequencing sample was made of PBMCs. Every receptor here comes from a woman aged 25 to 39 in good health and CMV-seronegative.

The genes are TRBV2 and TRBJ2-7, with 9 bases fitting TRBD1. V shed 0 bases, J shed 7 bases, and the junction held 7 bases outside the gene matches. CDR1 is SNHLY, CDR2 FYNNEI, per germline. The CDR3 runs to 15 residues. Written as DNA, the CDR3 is TGTGCCAGCAGTGAAGCGCTTGGGACAGGGAGGGAGCAGTACTTC. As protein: CASSEALGTGREQYF. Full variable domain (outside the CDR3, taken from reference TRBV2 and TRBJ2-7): EPEVTQTPSHQVTQMGQEVILRCVPISNHLYFYWYRQILGQKVEFLVSFYNNEISEKSEIFDDQFSVERPDGSNFTLKIRSTKLEDSAMYFCASSEALGTGREQYFGPGTRLTVT.

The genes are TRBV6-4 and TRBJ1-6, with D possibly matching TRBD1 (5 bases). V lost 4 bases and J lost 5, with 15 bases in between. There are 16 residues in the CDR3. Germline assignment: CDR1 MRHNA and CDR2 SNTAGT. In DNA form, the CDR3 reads TGTGCCAGCAGTGCTCTTCCAGGGCCGGATAATTCACCCCTCCACTTT. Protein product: CASSALPGPDNSPLHF.

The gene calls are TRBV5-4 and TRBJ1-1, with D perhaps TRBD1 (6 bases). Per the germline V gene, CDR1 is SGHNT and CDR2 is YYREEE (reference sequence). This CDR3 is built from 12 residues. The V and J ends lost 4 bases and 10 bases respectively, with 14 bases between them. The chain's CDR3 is CASSDLGGRAFF. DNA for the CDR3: TGTGCCAGCAGCGACTTAGGGGGAAGAGCTTTCTTT.

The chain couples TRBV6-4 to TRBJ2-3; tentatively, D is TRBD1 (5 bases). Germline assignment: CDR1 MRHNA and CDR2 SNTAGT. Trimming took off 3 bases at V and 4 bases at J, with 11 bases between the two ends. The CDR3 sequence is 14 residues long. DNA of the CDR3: TGTGCCAGCAGTGAAGGTGGGGCGCCAGATACGCAGTATTTT. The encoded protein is CASSEGGAPDTQYF.

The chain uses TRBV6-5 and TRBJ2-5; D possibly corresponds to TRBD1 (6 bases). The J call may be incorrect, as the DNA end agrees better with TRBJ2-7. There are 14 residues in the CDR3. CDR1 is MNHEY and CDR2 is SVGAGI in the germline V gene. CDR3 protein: CASTKGTLAYEQYF. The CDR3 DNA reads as TGTGCCAGCACAAAGGGGACACTGGCCTACGAGCAGTACTTC.

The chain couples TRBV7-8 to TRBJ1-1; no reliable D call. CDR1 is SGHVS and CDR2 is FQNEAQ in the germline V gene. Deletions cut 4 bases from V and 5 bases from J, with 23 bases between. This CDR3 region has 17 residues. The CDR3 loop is CASSSPGGDSLETEAFF. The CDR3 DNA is TGTGCCAGCAGCTCCCCTGGCGGAGATTCTTTGGAAACTGAAGCTTTCTTT.

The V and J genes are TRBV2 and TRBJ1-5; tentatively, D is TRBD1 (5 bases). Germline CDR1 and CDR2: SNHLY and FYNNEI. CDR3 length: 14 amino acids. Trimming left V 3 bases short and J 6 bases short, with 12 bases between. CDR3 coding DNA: TGTGCCAGCAGTGAGGGCAGGAGGGGTCAGCCCCAGCATTTT. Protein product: CASSEGRRGQPQHF.

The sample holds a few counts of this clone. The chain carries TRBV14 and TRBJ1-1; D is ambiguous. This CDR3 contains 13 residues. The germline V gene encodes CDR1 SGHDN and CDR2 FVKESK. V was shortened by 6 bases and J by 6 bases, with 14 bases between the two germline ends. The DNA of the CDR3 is TGTGCCAGCAGAACGAACTTCGGGGCTGAAGCTTTCTTT. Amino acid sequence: CASRTNFGAEAFF.

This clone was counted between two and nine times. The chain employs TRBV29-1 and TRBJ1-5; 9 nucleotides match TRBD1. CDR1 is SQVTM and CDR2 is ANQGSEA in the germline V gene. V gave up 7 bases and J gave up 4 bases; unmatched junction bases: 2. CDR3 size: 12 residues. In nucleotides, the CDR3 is TGCAGCGCTGGACAGGGGAATCAGCCCCAGCATTTT. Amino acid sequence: CSAGQGNQPQHF.

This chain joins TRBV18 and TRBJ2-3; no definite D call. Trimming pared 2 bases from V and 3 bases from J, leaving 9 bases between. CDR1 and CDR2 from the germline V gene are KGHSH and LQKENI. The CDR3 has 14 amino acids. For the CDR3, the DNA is TGTGCCAGCTCACCAATCGCGGCGACAGATACGCAGTATTTT. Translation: CASSPIAATDTQYF.

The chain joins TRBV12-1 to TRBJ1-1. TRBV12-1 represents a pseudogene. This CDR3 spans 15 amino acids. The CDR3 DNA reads TGTGCCAGCAGCTTTGCACGGGGTCTTAACACTGAAGCTTTCTTT. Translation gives CASSFARGLNTEAFF.